This paragraph reports one TCR beta chain. Method: immunoSEQ multiplex PCR; TCRdb's copy keeps in-frame clones and lacks some. The data hold some 140,000 clones, with around 83% observed a single time. Seattle patients were enrolled during active infection and followed longitudinally. This record comes from a study of blood T cell repertoires in COVID-19. Source material: peripheral blood. This TCR was recovered from a woman aged 60-75 years with COVID-19, enrolled during active disease.

DNA for the CDR3: TGTGCCAGCAGCCCTCAGAACGGGTTAAATCAGCCCCAGCATTTT. Protein product: CASSPQNGLNQPQHF. The rearrangement links TRBV7-2 to TRBJ1-5, with D hard to call. This CDR3 contains 15 residues. The germline gives CDR1 SGHTA, CDR2 FQGNSA. Between the trimmed V and J ends, which lost 5 bases and 4 bases, there was a span of 15 bases.